This entry lists 12 T cell receptor beta chains sequenced from one sample in a study of pediatric ulcerative colitis. The assay was immunoSEQ multiplex PCR, and TCRdb's table has in-frame clones only and misses some. The sample contains under 50,000 clones, about 78% of which appear only once. During colonoscopy, one to two rectal pinch biopsies were collected. What was sequenced was gut tissue. The receptors shown here come from a girl between 10 and 17 years old with moderate ulcerative colitis.

This chain connects TRBV6-1 to TRBJ1-2, with D hard to call. In germline, CDR1 is MNHNS, CDR2 SASEGT. The CDR3 is 15 amino acids. The V end was cut by 1 base, the J end by 2 bases, with 11 bases between. This CDR3 reads CASSEGDPQNYGYTF. In DNA, the CDR3 is TGTGCCAGCAGTGAAGGCGATCCGCAGAACTATGGCTACACCTTC.

In this sample, this clone turned up a few times. The chain combines TRBV7-2 with TRBJ2-7; 8 bases are a match to TRBD1. The CDR3 sequence is 15 residues long. Germline values: CDR1 SGHTA, CDR2 FQGNSA. After removal of 1 base from V and 6 bases from J, the junction contained 8 bases not matched to a gene. This CDR3 reads CASSLGRTGLTEQYF. Here the CDR3 DNA reads TGTGCCAGCAGCTTAGGAAGGACAGGGCTAACCGAGCAGTACTTC.

The chain joins TRBV6-1 to TRBJ2-1; D gene unclear. V lost 0 bases to trimming and J lost 5 bases, with 5 bases between them. The CDR3 extends over 13 amino acids. The germline CDR1 and CDR2 sequences are MNHNS and SASEGT. This CDR3 reads CASSEASHNEQFF. The CDR3 DNA is TGTGCCAGCAGTGAAGCGAGTCACAATGAGCAGTTCTTC.

The chain is built from TRBV7-9 and TRBJ2-3, with 7 nucleotides matching TRBD2. J lost 6 bases, V lost 0 bases, and 6 bases had no gene match. CDR1 and CDR2 (germline): SEHNR, FQNEAQ (reference sequence). The CDR3 totals 15 residues. This chain's CDR3 is CASSLAGGMMDTQYF. The CDR3 DNA is TGTGCCAGCAGCTTAGCGGGGGGGATGATGGATACGCAGTATTTT.

The genes are TRBV5-1 and TRBJ1-1; 7 bases are a match to TRBD1. Per the germline V gene, CDR1 is SGHRS and CDR2 is YFSETQ. This CDR3 comprises 14 residues. With 5 bases clipped from V and 2 bases from J, the junction kept 6 bases outside the gene matches. This CDR3 reads CASSFRGPNTEAFF. CDR3 in DNA: TGCGCCAGCAGTTTTAGGGGGCCAAACACTGAAGCTTTCTTT. Full variable domain (missing parts from reference TRBV5-1 and TRBJ1-1): KAGVTQTPRYLIKTRGQQVTLSCSPISGHRSVSWYQQTPGQGLQFLFEYFSETQRNKGNFPGRFSGRQFSNSRSEMNVSTLELGDSALYLCASSFRGPNTEAFFGQGTRLTVV.

The chain joins TRBV19 to TRBJ1-5; D gene ambiguous. This CDR3 is 12 amino acids long. Germline V gene data show CDR1 as LNHDA and CDR2 as SQIVND (reference sequence). V lost 5 bases to trimming and J lost 5 bases, with 7 bases between them. CDR3 bases: TGTGCCAGTAGTGGCCAAGATCAGCCCCAGCATTTT. It specifies CASSGQDQPQHF.

The rearrangement uses TRBV5-5 and TRBJ1-2; D is perhaps TRBD1 (5 bases). Per germline, CDR1 SGHKS and CDR2 YYEKEE (reference sequence). The V end was cut by 5 bases, the J end by 6 bases, with 14 bases between. CDR3 length: 13 residues. CDR3 nucleotide sequence: TGTGCCAGCAGTACCGGGACGCCCGATGGCTACACCTTC. Amino acid sequence: CASSTGTPDGYTF.

This clone was seen only a few times. The rearrangement joins TRBV5-1 to TRBJ2-1; D possibly corresponds to TRBD1 (6 bases). Germline-derived CDR1 and CDR2 are SGHRS and YFSETQ. CDR3 length: 17 amino acids. The ends were cut back, 0 bases at V and 0 bases at J, with 13 bases in the middle. CDR3: CASSLVTGASSYNEQFF. As DNA, the CDR3 is TGCGCCAGCAGCTTGGTGACAGGTGCCAGCTCCTACAATGAGCAGTTCTTC.

This sequence joins TRBV4-3 and TRBJ2-3; TRBD1 might be the D (5 bases). V was clipped by 4 bases and J by 1 base, with 12 bases between them. The germline V gene has CDR1 LGHNA and CDR2 YSLEER. This CDR3 has 15 amino acids. Here the CDR3 reads CASSLGVGGTDTQYF. As DNA, the CDR3 is TGCGCCAGCAGCCTAGGGGTAGGGGGCACAGATACGCAGTATTTT.

The genes are TRBV6-4 and TRBJ2-1; D remains ambiguous. The germline V and J ends were trimmed by 4 bases and 7 bases, with 8 bases remaining between them. The CDR3 covers 12 residues. From germline, CDR1 is MRHNA and CDR2 SNTAGT. CDR3 sequence (DNA): TGTGCCAGCAGTGCTCAAGCGAATGAGCAGTTCTTC. It codes for CASSAQANEQFF.

The chain uses TRBV5-1 and TRBJ2-6; D is unclear. There are 15 residues in the CDR3. Germline assignment: CDR1 SGHRS and CDR2 YFSETQ. The V end was cut by 4 bases, the J end by 2 bases, with 10 bases between. CDR3 bases: TGCGCCAGCAGCCACTCTACCCCTGGGGCCAACGTCCTGACTTTC. Translated, it gives CASSHSTPGANVLTF.

The chain carries TRBV18 and TRBJ2-1, with TRBD1 as a possible D gene (6 bases). Germline-derived CDR1 and CDR2 are KGHSH and LQKENI. This CDR3 region has 17 residues. V was pared by 5 bases and J by 7 bases, with 24 bases between. Written as DNA, the CDR3 is TGTGCCAGCTCAGCAGAACTTCCGGGACACAGTACGAATGAGCAGTTCTTC. Its translation is CASSAELPGHSTNEQFF. The full variable domain, completed using reference TRBV18 and TRBJ2-1, is NAGVMQNPRHLVRRRGQEARLRCSPMKGHSHVYWYRQLPEEGLKFMVYLQKENIIDESGMPKERFSAEFPKEGPSILRIQQVVRGDSAAYFCASSAELPGHSTNEQFFGPGTRLTVL.